This T cell receptor beta chain is from a study of identifying expanded T cells in peripheral blood. Clones were read by immunoSEQ multiplex PCR, and TCRdb kept only the in-frame ones, dropping some. This sample has some 77,000 clones, with 88% found just once. This CDR3 contains 14 residues. Trimming cost V 5 bases and J 11 bases; bases outside gene matches: 8. Per the germline V gene, CDR1 is SEHNR and CDR2 is FQNEAQ (reference sequence). The chain uses TRBV7-9 and TRBJ1-6; 8 bases agree with TRBD1. Material for sequencing was blood. This TCR derives from a person aged 18 to 70 in good health. CDR3 in amino acids: CASSASGGNAPLHF. The CDR3, as DNA: TGTGCCAGCAGCGCCTCAGGGGGCAACGCACCCCTCCACTTT.